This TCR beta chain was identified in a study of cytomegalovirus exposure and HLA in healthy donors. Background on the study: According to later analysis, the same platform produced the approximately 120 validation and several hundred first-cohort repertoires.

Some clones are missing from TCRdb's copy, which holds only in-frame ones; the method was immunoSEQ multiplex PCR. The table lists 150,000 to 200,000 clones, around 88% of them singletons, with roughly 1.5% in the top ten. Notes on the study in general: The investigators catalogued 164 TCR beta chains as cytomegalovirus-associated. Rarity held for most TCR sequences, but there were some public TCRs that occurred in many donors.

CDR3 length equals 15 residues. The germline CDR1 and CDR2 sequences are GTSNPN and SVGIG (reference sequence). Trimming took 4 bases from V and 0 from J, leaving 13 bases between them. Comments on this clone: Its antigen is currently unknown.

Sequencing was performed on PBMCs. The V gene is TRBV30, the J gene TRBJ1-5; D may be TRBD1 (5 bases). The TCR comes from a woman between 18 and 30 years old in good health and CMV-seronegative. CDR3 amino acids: CAWKLGDYSNQPQHF. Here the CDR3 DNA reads TGTGCCTGGAAACTCGGGGACTATAGCAATCAGCCCCAGCATTTT. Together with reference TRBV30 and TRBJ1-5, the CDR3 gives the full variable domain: SQTIHQWPATLVQPVGSPLSLECTVEGTSNPNLYWYRQAAGRGLQLLFYSVGIGQISSEVPQNLSASRPQDRQFILSSKKLLLSDSGFYLCAWKLGDYSNQPQHFGDGTRLSIL.